The 25 T cell receptor beta chains listed next were all sequenced from one sample in a study of blood T cell repertoires in COVID-19. Sequencing was performed with immunoSEQ multiplex PCR; in TCRdb, only in-frame clones are kept and a portion is missing. The table lists 430,000 or so clones, around nine tenths of them singletons. Specimen: PBMCs or T cells enriched from blood (not recorded which). All receptors come from a woman between 18 and 30 years old who had been exposed to COVID-19.

This chain joins TRBV7-3 and TRBJ2-3, with 7 bases fitting TRBD2. The CDR3 contains 17 residues. Trimming removed 6 bases from V and 4 bases from J; junction bases left unmatched: 16. The germline V gene has CDR1 SGHTA and CDR2 FQGTGA. In DNA, the CDR3 is TGTGCCAGCAGTATACAGCGGGGCCCGACTATAGCAGATACGCAGTATTTT. It encodes CASSIQRGPTIADTQYF.

This clone was observed a few times. The chain links TRBV28 to TRBJ1-2; a weak D match, TRBD1 (6 bases). CDR3 length: 13 residues. Trimming stripped 7 bases from V and 8 bases from J, with 17 bases between. In germline, CDR1 is MDHEN, CDR2 SYDVKM. CDR3 in DNA: TGTGCCAGCACCCTCCCGGACAGAGCAGGCTACACCTTC. Translated: CASTLPDRAGYTF.

The gene calls are TRBV14 and TRBJ1-2, with TRBD1 as a possible D gene (6 bases). The ends were cut back, 5 bases at V and 8 bases at J, with 15 bases in the middle. The CDR3 extends over 13 amino acids. Germline assignment: CDR1 SGHDN and CDR2 FVKESK. The CDR3 region is CASSTPRGNGYTF. The CDR3 DNA is TGTGCCAGCAGCACCCCGAGGGGGAACGGCTACACCTTC.

This clone was seen once. The chain recombines TRBV15 with TRBJ1-1; D gene uncertain. This CDR3 contains 14 residues. Germline loops: CDR1 LNHNV, CDR2 YYDKDF (reference sequence). Trimming cost V 1 base and J 8 bases, with 14 bases left between them. The CDR3 coding sequence is TGTGCCACCAGCAGAGGGGCCTGGAACCCCGAAGCTTTCTTT. Translation gives CATSRGAWNPEAFF.

V and J are TRBV5-4 and TRBJ1-5; D is possibly TRBD1 (6 bases). Deletions cut 3 bases from V and 0 bases from J, with 7 bases between. Germline CDR1 and CDR2: SGHNT and YYREEE (reference sequence). The CDR3 has 14 residues. In DNA form, the CDR3 reads TGTGCCAGCAGCTCAGGGGATAGCAATCAGCCCCAGCATTTT. Protein sequence: CASSSGDSNQPQHF.

With regard to this clone: A read error may account for a junction end that differs from germline. The chain carries TRBV7-9 and TRBJ1-1, with 12 bases identical to TRBD1. CDR3 length: 13 residues. Germline values: CDR1 SEHNR, CDR2 FQNEAQ (reference sequence). CDR3 sequence: CASSQGQGASWTF. The DNA of the CDR3 is TGTGCCAGCAGCCAGGGACAGGGGGCGTCCTGGACATTT.

The CDR3 here is CASIGTSGSKSSYEQYF. The CDR3 nucleotides are TGTGCCAGCATCGGGACTAGCGGGTCGAAAAGCTCCTACGAGCAGTACTTC. This rearrangement joins TRBV2 to TRBJ2-7; 12 positions match TRBD2. Trimming removed 7 bases from V and 0 bases from J; junction bases left unmatched: 10. Germline assignment: CDR1 SNHLY and CDR2 FYNNEI. CDR3 length equals 17 residues. The full variable domain, with the rest looked up from reference TRBV2 and TRBJ2-7, is EPEVTQTPSHQVTQMGQEVILRCVPISNHLYFYWYRQILGQKVEFLVSFYNNEISEKSEIFDDQFSVERPDGSNFTLKIRSTKLEDSAMYFCASIGTSGSKSSYEQYFGPGTRLTVT.

This clone has a single count. The chain links TRBV28 to TRBJ1-1, with D uncertain. The CDR3 is 13 amino acids. V was pared by 3 bases and J by 4 bases, with 9 bases between. The germline gives CDR1 MDHEN, CDR2 SYDVKM. CDR3 sequence: CASSFGEVTEAFF. The CDR3 region has the DNA TGTGCCAGCAGTTTCGGTGAGGTCACTGAAGCTTTCTTT. The whole variable domain, filled in from reference TRBV28 and TRBJ1-1, reads DVKVTQSSRYLVKRTGEKVFLECVQDMDHENMFWYRQDPGLGLRLIYFSYDVKMKEKGDIPEGYSVSREKKERFSLILESASTNQTSMYLCASSFGEVTEAFFGQGTRLTVV.

This clone was detected once. The V and J genes are TRBV7-2 and TRBJ1-1, with 9 nucleotides matching TRBD1. With V trimmed by 5 bases and J by 1 base, 5 bases remained unmatched. This CDR3 region has 15 residues. The germline V gene has CDR1 SGHTA and CDR2 FQGNSA. This CDR3 reads CASSLWTGANTEAFF. CDR3 sequence (DNA): TGTGCCAGCAGCCTATGGACAGGGGCGAACACTGAAGCTTTCTTT.

The chain has TRBV7-6 and TRBJ2-1; D is perhaps TRBD2 (6 bases). V lost 2 bases, J lost 5 bases, and 19 bases lay in between. This CDR3 has 17 amino acids. CDR1 is SGHVS, CDR2 FNYEAQ, per germline. The CDR3 DNA reads TGTGCCAGCAGCTTATTGGCAGGGAAGTTAGCGGACAATGAGCAGTTCTTC. Encoded protein: CASSLLAGKLADNEQFF.

The gene calls are TRBV10-3 and TRBJ2-1, with D perhaps matching TRBD1 (5 bases). The CDR3 runs to 13 residues. V shed 5 bases and J shed 5 bases, with 10 bases lying between them. Germline-derived CDR1 and CDR2 are ENHRY and SYGVKD. The chain's CDR3 is CAISRQTNNEQFF. The CDR3 nucleotides are TGTGCCATCAGTCGACAGACCAACAATGAGCAGTTCTTC.

The V and J genes are TRBV3-1 (or the pseudogene TRBV3-2) and TRBJ2-7; TRBD2 is a possible D gene (6 bases). Looked up from germline, CDR1 is LGHDT and CDR2 is YNNKEL (reference sequence). The CDR3 is 16 amino acids. V was cut by 1 base and J by 2 bases, with 15 bases left in between. Here the CDR3 DNA reads TGTGCCAGCAGCCAAGTCTGGCGGGATGGGGCCTACGAGCAGTACTTC. Translation: CASSQVWRDGAYEQYF.

This chain joins TRBV11-1 and TRBJ2-3; D is possibly TRBD1 (5 bases). Germline lookup yields CDR1 SGHAT and CDR2 FQDESV (reference sequence). Trimming stripped 0 bases from V and 1 base from J, with 14 bases between. The CDR3 consists of 17 residues. This chain's CDR3 is CASSLAHQGAGTDTQYF. The CDR3 DNA is TGTGCCAGCAGCTTAGCGCACCAGGGCGCGGGCACAGATACGCAGTATTTT.

The chain carries TRBV5-1 and TRBJ2-1; TRBD2 is a possible D gene (6 bases). CDR1 is SGHRS and CDR2 is YFSETQ in the germline V gene. The CDR3 contains 14 residues. V was pared by 1 base and J by 3 bases, with 8 bases between. CDR3 sequence: CASSLSGSYNEQFF. In DNA form, the CDR3 reads TGCGCCAGCAGCTTGTCCGGGAGCTACAATGAGCAGTTCTTC.

This clone was observed a handful of times. The chain has TRBV6-5 and TRBJ2-1; D perhaps matches TRBD2 (5 bases). The V end was cut by 0 bases, the J end by 0 bases, with 9 bases between. This CDR3 spans 16 amino acids. Germline loops: CDR1 MNHEY, CDR2 SVGAGI. The DNA for the CDR3 is TGTGCCAGCAGTTACTCGAGGGCTAGCTCCTACAATGAGCAGTTCTTC. Translated: CASSYSRASSYNEQFF.

The rearrangement uses TRBV19 and TRBJ1-3, with 8 positions matching TRBD1. V lost 8 bases and J lost 8; bases outside the gene matches: 8. The CDR3 covers 13 residues. Germline assignment: CDR1 LNHDA and CDR2 SQIVND (reference sequence). The CDR3 coding sequence is TGTGCCAGTCAATCCGGACAGGGATACACCATATATTTT. It is translated as CASQSGQGYTIYF.

This sequence joins TRBV6-2 or TRBV6-3 and TRBJ2-7; 12 bases map to TRBD2. V shed 0 bases, J shed 5 bases, and the junction held 5 bases outside the gene matches. There are 16 residues in the CDR3. Per germline, CDR1 MNHEY and CDR2 SVGEGT. CDR3: CASSYSPGLAGNEQYF. The CDR3 nucleotides are TGTGCCAGCAGTTACTCCCCGGGACTAGCGGGTAACGAGCAGTACTTC.

J is TRBJ2-3 and V is TRBV3-1 (or the pseudogene TRBV3-2); 11 nucleotides line up with TRBD2. CDR3 length: 14 residues. Trimming at V came to 11 bases and at J to 5 bases, leaving 9 bases not matched to a gene. The germline V gene has CDR1 LGHDT and CDR2 YNNKEL (reference sequence). This chain's CDR3 is CAGFRSGGGDTQYF. The CDR3 region has the DNA TGTGCCGGATTCCGTAGCGGGGGGGGAGATACGCAGTATTTT.

This chain's CDR3 is CASSLVGAQGEQYF. CDR3 DNA: TGTGCCAGCAGCTTGGTTGGGGCACAGGGCGAGCAGTACTTC. The chain couples TRBV5-4 to TRBJ2-7; D is possibly TRBD1 (6 bases). Per germline, CDR1 SGHNT and CDR2 YYREEE (reference sequence). The ends were cut back, 0 bases at V and 6 bases at J, with 13 bases in the middle. This CDR3 spans 14 amino acids.

V usage is TRBV5-1 and J usage is TRBJ2-7; 10 bases match TRBD2. V was clipped by 2 bases and J by 1 base; unmatched bases: 30. Germline lookup yields CDR1 SGHRS and CDR2 YFSETQ. The CDR3 totals 24 residues. CDR3 bases: TGCGCCAGCAGCTTAGTTCGTTGGGATCGCAGGGGAGAGCGGGAGGGCCTATTTTCCTACGAGCAGTACTTC. Translating it yields CASSLVRWDRRGEREGLFSYEQYF.

The chain employs TRBV7-2 and TRBJ2-7; TRBD2 aligns across 8 bases. The CDR3 runs to 13 residues. V shed 6 bases, J shed 5 bases, and the junction held 6 bases outside the gene matches. CDR1 is SGHTA and CDR2 is FQGNSA in the germline V gene. In DNA form, the CDR3 reads TGTGCCAGCAGAACCGGGACTAGGCACGAGCAGTACTTC. It is translated as CASRTGTRHEQYF.

This chain joins TRBV7-9 and TRBJ2-7; 11 bases match TRBD1. The CDR3 length is 16 residues. J lost 4 bases, V lost 6 bases, and 11 bases had no gene match. Germline V gene data show CDR1 as SEHNR and CDR2 as FQNEAQ (reference sequence). CDR3 DNA sequence: TGTGCCAGCAGTCTGGACAGGGGGCTTATTAAGTACGAGCAGTACTTC. Its protein is CASSLDRGLIKYEQYF.

The rearrangement joins TRBV7-8 to TRBJ2-1; possible D gene TRBD2, 6 bases. The V gene lost 4 bases and the J gene lost 0 bases, with 16 bases spanning the gap. The V gene's germline CDR1 is SGHVS and CDR2 FQNEAQ. The CDR3 loop spans 17 amino acids. The CDR3 DNA reads as TGTGCCAGCAGCTCACGCTGGGACTCGAGCTCCTACAATGAGCAGTTCTTC. Protein: CASSSRWDSSSYNEQFF.

The rearrangement uses TRBV3-1 (or the pseudogene TRBV3-2) and TRBJ1-2; D is perhaps TRBD1 (6 bases). There are 15 residues in the CDR3. Germline V gene data show CDR1 as LGHDT and CDR2 as YNNKEL (reference sequence). V gave up 4 bases and J gave up 4 bases, with 16 bases separating them. The CDR3 region has the DNA TGTGCCAGCAGCCCCCAGGGGAATAGTGGCTATGGCTACACCTTC. This translates into CASSPQGNSGYGYTF.

The chain is built from TRBV19 and TRBJ1-2, with D possibly TRBD1 on 6 matching bases. The CDR3 has 13 amino acids. Trimming pared 3 bases from V and 4 bases from J, leaving 9 bases between. CDR1 and CDR2 (germline): LNHDA, SQIVND (reference sequence). The CDR3 protein is CASSMGTSYGYTF. CDR3 coding DNA: TGTGCCAGTAGTATGGGGACAAGCTATGGCTACACCTTC.